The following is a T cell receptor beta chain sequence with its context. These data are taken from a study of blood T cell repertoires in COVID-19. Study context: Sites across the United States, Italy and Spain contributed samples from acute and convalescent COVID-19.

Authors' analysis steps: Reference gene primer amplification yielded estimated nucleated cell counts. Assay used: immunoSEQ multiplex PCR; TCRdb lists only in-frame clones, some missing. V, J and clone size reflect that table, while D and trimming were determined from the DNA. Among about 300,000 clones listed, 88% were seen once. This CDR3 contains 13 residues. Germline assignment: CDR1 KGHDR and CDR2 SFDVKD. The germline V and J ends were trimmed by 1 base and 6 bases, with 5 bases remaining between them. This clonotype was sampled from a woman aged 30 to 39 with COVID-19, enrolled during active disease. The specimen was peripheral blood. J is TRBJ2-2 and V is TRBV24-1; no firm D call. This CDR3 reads CATSDFRSGELFF. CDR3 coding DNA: TGTGCCACCAGTGATTTTAGATCCGGGGAGCTGTTTTTT.